This TCR beta chain was profiled in a study of cytomegalovirus exposure and HLA in healthy donors. Primers for the PCR totalled 60 Vbeta and 13 Jbeta. Method: immunoSEQ multiplex PCR; TCRdb's copy keeps in-frame clones and lacks some. In the table there are 150,000 to 200,000 clones, 84% of which are singletons. The V gene's germline CDR1 is ENHRY and CDR2 SYGVKD. This CDR3 region has 14 residues. V shed 2 bases and J shed 4 bases, with 6 bases lying between them. This chain uses TRBV10-3 with TRBJ1-6; no definite D call. The sequenced sample was PBMCs. This receptor was taken from a girl between 10 and 17 years old in good health and CMV-seropositive. CDR3 loop: CAISEDWYNSPLHF. CDR3 DNA: TGTGCCATCAGTGAGGACTGGTATAATTCACCCCTCCACTTT.